The clone carrying this T cell receptor beta chain was seen ten or more times. The data are from a study of identical twins. The germline CDR1 and CDR2 sequences are ENHRY and SYGVKD. V was pared by 7 bases and J by 4 bases, with 6 bases of the junction left unmatched. This CDR3 comprises 16 residues. TCRdb reprocessed the 5' RACE reads via MiXCR and lists one record per CDR3 protein. The sample includes fewer than 500,000 distinct CDR3 sequences, roughly 13% of them seen just once. This sample also appeared in a second study, on yellow fever vaccine responses in identical twins.

The receptor's source is a woman aged 18-29 years in good health. The rearrangement joins TRBV10-3 to TRBJ2-2; TRBD2 matches 13 bases. Sequencing input: CD4+ T cells sorted from blood. CDR3 DNA: TGTGCCATCACCGGGACTAGCGGGATTGGCACCGGGGAGCTGTTTTTT. Translated, it gives CAITGTSGIGTGELFF.